This T cell receptor beta chain derives from a study of beta chain features in type 1 diabetes. V trimming: 3 bases; J trimming: 2 bases; junction bases outside the gene matches: 4. The germline V gene encodes CDR1 SGHTA and CDR2 FQGNSA. This CDR3 has 15 amino acids. Reverse transcription of all isolated RNA meant that expressed TCRB transcripts were sequenced. Sequencing used immunoSEQ multiplex PCR; TCRdb keeps in-frame clones, though not all of them. The table has under 250,000 clones, about 14% seen once; the top ten hold around 0.03%. This clone was picked up a small number of times. The chain employs TRBV7-2 and TRBJ2-7, with TRBD2 matching 10 bases. Input material: naive CD4+ T cells from blood. This TCR derives from a woman in her forties in good health. Written as DNA, the CDR3 is TGTGCCAGCAGCTTTATTCTAGCGGGGGCCTACGAGCAGTACTTC. It yields the protein CASSFILAGAYEQYF.